The clone carrying this TCR beta chain was seen many times. TCRdb recomputed calls from the 5' RACE reads with MiXCR, one row per CDR3 protein. Among 50,000 or so distinct CDR3 sequences listed, 16% were seen once. The CDR3 sequence is 15 residues long. The V and J ends lost 3 bases and 7 bases, in that order; junction bases with no gene match: 5. The V gene's germline CDR1 is SGHAT and CDR2 FQNNGV. The sample comes from a study of neurological immune-mediated disorders. Healthy control samples came from blood bank volunteers in Maryland, USA. Sequencing was performed on PBMCs. This receptor was identified in a man between 60 and 75 years old in good health. The V call is TRBV11-2, the J call TRBJ2-1, with TRBD2 matching over 11 bases. The CDR3 region is CASSFTSGSSNEQFF. In DNA form, the CDR3 reads TGTGCCAGCAGCTTTACTAGCGGGAGCTCAAATGAGCAGTTCTTC. Full variable domain (missing parts from reference TRBV11-2 and TRBJ2-1): EAGVAQSPRYKIIEKRQSVAFWCNPISGHATLYWYQQILGQGPKLLIQFQNNGVVDDSQLPKDRFSAERLKGVDSTLKIQPAKLEDSAVYLCASSFTSGSSNEQFFGPGTRLTVL.